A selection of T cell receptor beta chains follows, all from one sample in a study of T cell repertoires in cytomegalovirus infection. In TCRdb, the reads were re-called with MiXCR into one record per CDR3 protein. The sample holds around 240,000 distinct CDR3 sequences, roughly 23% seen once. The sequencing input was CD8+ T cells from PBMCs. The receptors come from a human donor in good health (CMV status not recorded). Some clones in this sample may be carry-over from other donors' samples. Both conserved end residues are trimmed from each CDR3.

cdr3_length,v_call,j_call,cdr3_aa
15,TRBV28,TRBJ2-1,ASRKDRGQRVDNEQF
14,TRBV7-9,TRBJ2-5,ASSLASSSTRETQY
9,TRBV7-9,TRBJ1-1,ASSTRTEAF
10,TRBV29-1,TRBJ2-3,SVEDSRSTQY
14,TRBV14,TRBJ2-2,ASSQDWGFDTGELF
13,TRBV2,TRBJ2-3,ASSGGLVGEDTQY
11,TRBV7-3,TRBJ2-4,ASTSGAKNIQY
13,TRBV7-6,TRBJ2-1,ASSSFGEAYNEQF
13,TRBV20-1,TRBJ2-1,SARGGRLPTNEQF
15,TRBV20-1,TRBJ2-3,SARGSGTSPSTDTQY
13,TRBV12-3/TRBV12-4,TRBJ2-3,ASSLVSGGTDTQY
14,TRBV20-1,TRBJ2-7,SARPRETGLTYEQY
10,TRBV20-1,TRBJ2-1,SAEEVYNEQF
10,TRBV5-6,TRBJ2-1,ASSLEEHEQF
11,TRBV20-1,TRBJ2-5,SARDGREETQY
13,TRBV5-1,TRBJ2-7,ASSLIPGQGYEQY